The 20 T cell receptor beta chains in this list originate from one sample, sequenced in a study of vaccination and CD4 T cells after COVID-19. Regarding treatment: roughly 11-day PBMC culture with coronavirus spike peptide pools or control peptides (ViraFEST assay). The Oncomine TCR Beta short-read assay was what sequenced the DNA obtained from cultured CD4+ T cells. TCRdb re-called the PCR reads with MiXCR, one entry per CDR3 protein. Altogether approximately 12,000 distinct CDR3 sequences are present, over 30% being singletons, with the ten largest covering about a quarter. Antigens for these TCRs are unknown. Sequenced material: cultured CD4+ T cells from blood. The receptors derive from a human donor with COVID-19.

The rearrangement links TRBV24-1 to TRBJ2-7; TRBD2 is a possible D gene (6 bases). The V end lost 9 bases, the J end lost 4 bases, and 18 bases lay between the germline ends. There are 14 residues in the CDR3. Germline CDR1 and CDR2: KGHDR and SFDVKD. The CDR3 sequence is CATPTSGLLYEQYF. DNA for the CDR3: TGTGCCACCCCGACAAGCGGGCTCCTGTACGAGCAGTACTTC.

This clonotype appeared a single time. The genes are TRBV19 and TRBJ1-1, with D possibly matching TRBD1 (5 bases). The V end lost 3 bases, the J end lost 4 bases, and 9 bases lay between the germline ends. The CDR3 length is 13 residues. Germline V gene lookup returns CDR1 LNHDA and CDR2 SQIVND (reference sequence). The CDR3 DNA follows: TGTGCCAGTAGTATCTTGGGGGGCACTGAAGCTTTCTTT. It encodes CASSILGGTEAFF.

The V call is TRBV15, the J call TRBJ2-2, with 8 bases aligning to TRBD1. CDR1 is LNHNV and CDR2 is YYDKDF in the germline V gene (reference sequence). This CDR3 has 15 residues. V shed 0 bases, J shed 6 bases, and the junction held 3 bases outside the gene matches. The CDR3 protein is CATSRERQGPGELFF. CDR3 nucleotide sequence: TGTGCCACCAGCAGAGAAAGACAGGGGCCCGGGGAGCTGTTTTTT.

This clonotype has more than one count but fewer than ten. The CDR3 DNA reads TGCGCCAGCAGCTTGGGTAGTTGGAAAGAGACCCAGTACTTC. This codes for CASSLGSWKETQYF. The gene calls are TRBV5-1 and TRBJ2-5; unclear D gene. The germline V gene encodes CDR1 SGHRS and CDR2 YFSETQ. Trimming took off 0 bases at V and 3 bases at J, with 9 bases between the two ends. The CDR3 runs to 14 residues. The whole variable domain, filled in from reference TRBV5-1 and TRBJ2-5, reads KAGVTQTPRYLIKTRGQQVTLSCSPISGHRSVSWYQQTPGQGLQFLFEYFSETQRNKGNFPGRFSGRQFSNSRSEMNVSTLELGDSALYLCASSLGSWKETQYFGPGTRLLVL.

This chain uses TRBV6-1 with TRBJ1-3; a weak D match, TRBD1 (6 bases). Looked up from germline, CDR1 is MNHNS and CDR2 is SASEGT. The V end lost 6 bases, the J end lost 3 bases, and 18 bases lay between the germline ends. The CDR3 spans 16 residues. CDR3 region: CASSPVTGLGGNTIYF. In DNA form, the CDR3 reads TGTGCCAGCAGCCCCGTAACAGGGTTGGGTGGAAACACCATATATTTT.

This clonotype was recorded a few times. The genes are TRBV7-2 and TRBJ1-1; possible D gene TRBD1, 6 bases. V was pared by 0 bases and J by 4 bases, with 6 bases between. Germline assignment: CDR1 SGHTA and CDR2 FQGNSA. The CDR3 loop spans 13 amino acids. The CDR3 loop reads CASSLAGATEAFF. For the CDR3, the DNA is TGTGCCAGCAGCTTAGCGGGGGCCACTGAAGCTTTCTTT.

The sample holds a few counts of this clonotype. The gene calls are TRBV10-3 and TRBJ2-2; TRBD1 agrees at 11 bases. The CDR3 covers 15 residues. J was trimmed by 6 bases and V by 6 bases; bases with no gene match: 6. Looked up from germline, CDR1 is ENHRY and CDR2 is SYGVKD. The CDR3 sequence: CAISGQGAEAGELFF. CDR3 coding DNA: TGTGCCATCAGCGGACAGGGGGCTGAGGCCGGGGAGCTGTTTTTT.

This clonotype was observed a handful of times. The genes are TRBV19 and TRBJ1-2; no definite D call. CDR3 size: 13 residues. Germline CDR1 LNHDA, CDR2 SQIVND (reference sequence). V shed 6 bases and J shed 2 bases, with 10 bases lying between them. CDR3 region: CASRSAANYGYTF. The CDR3 bases are TGTGCCAGTAGGTCGGCAGCGAACTATGGCTACACCTTC.

This clonotype was seen only a few times. The chain combines TRBV27 with TRBJ1-2; TRBD1 aligns across 8 bases. Germline V gene lookup returns CDR1 MNHEY and CDR2 SMNVEV (reference sequence). This CDR3 is 15 amino acids long. V shed 6 bases and J 7 bases; nucleotides not matched to a gene: 13. The CDR3 nucleotides read TGTGCCAGCAGGTACGGGAGGCAGGGGGCGGGTGGCTACACCTTC. Translating it yields CASRYGRQGAGGYTF.

This clonotype appeared a few times. The chain joins TRBV7-8 to TRBJ1-1, with a tentative D call TRBD1 (5 bases). CDR3 length: 14 residues. Germline-derived CDR1 and CDR2 are SGHVS and FQNEAQ. Trimming stripped 3 bases from V and 5 bases from J, with 13 bases between. CDR3 sequence: CASSLRSGRTEAFF. In nucleotides, the CDR3 is TGTGCCAGCAGCTTGAGGTCAGGGAGGACTGAAGCTTTCTTT. Together with reference TRBV7-8 and TRBJ1-1, the CDR3 gives the full variable domain: GAGVSQSPRYKVAKRGQDVALRCDPISGHVSLFWYQQALGQGPEFLTYFQNEAQLDKSGLPSDRFFAERPEGSVSTLKIQRTQQEDSAVYLCASSLRSGRTEAFFGQGTRLTVV.

This chain joins TRBV4-1 and TRBJ2-3, with D unclear. Per the germline V gene, CDR1 is MGHRA and CDR2 is YSYEKL. V was shortened by 3 bases and J by 1 base, with 11 bases between the two germline ends. The CDR3 loop spans 15 amino acids. For the CDR3, the DNA is TGCGCCAGCAGCCAGGGAAGGAGTGGCACAGATACGCAGTATTTT. Protein product: CASSQGRSGTDTQYF.

The chain joins TRBV20-1 to TRBJ2-5, with 10 positions matching TRBD1. V was pared by 1 base and J by 5 bases, with 7 bases of the junction left unmatched. There are 15 residues in the CDR3. Germline V gives CDR1 DFQATT, CDR2 SNEGSKA (reference sequence). The CDR3 sequence: CSARVPGQGWETQYF. CDR3 in DNA: TGCAGTGCTAGAGTCCCGGGACAGGGGTGGGAGACCCAGTACTTC.

V and J are TRBV20-1 and TRBJ2-1; 10 nucleotides line up with TRBD1. Trimming at V came to 5 bases and at J to 6 bases, leaving 7 bases not matched to a gene. There are 14 residues in the CDR3. Germline CDR1 and CDR2: DFQATT and SNEGSKA (reference sequence). The CDR3: CSAGGDRGRNEQFF. Written as DNA, the CDR3 is TGCAGTGCTGGAGGAGACAGGGGGCGCAATGAGCAGTTCTTC.

The J gene is TRBJ1-6, the V gene TRBV6-1; 7 positions agree with TRBD1. The CDR3 is 14 amino acids. CDR1 MNHNS and CDR2 SASEGT come from the germline V gene. V was pared by 5 bases and J by 9 bases, with 7 bases of the junction left unmatched. The CDR3 DNA reads as TGTGCCAGCAGTCCAGGGGGTTTCGTTTCACCCCTCCACTTT. Translation gives CASSPGGFVSPLHF.

The rearrangement joins TRBV27 to TRBJ2-5; D is perhaps TRBD1 or TRBD2 (5 bases each). Trimming shortened V by 5 bases and J by 2 bases, and 12 bases separated the two germline ends. The CDR3 runs 14 residues. CDR1 and CDR2 (germline): MNHEY, SMNVEV (reference sequence). In DNA form, the CDR3 reads TGTGCCAGCAGTCCGACGGGGCTACAAGAGACCCAGTACTTC. This codes for CASSPTGLQETQYF.

The rearrangement joins TRBV7-2 to TRBJ2-2; D is ambiguous. Germline CDR1 SGHTA, CDR2 FQGNSA. The V end lost 2 bases, the J end lost 1 base, and 5 bases lay between the germline ends. The CDR3 contains 14 residues. The CDR3 nucleotides are TGTGCCAGCAGCTTACAGCTGAACACCGGGGAGCTGTTTTTT. This codes for CASSLQLNTGELFF.

The CDR3 nucleotides are TGTGCCAGCCGGGACAGGGGATTTCAGCCCCAGCATTTT. It specifies CASRDRGFQPQHF. The V call is TRBV6-1, the J call TRBJ1-5, with 10 nucleotides matching TRBD1. J was trimmed by 6 bases and V by 8 bases; bases with no gene match: 4. The CDR3 runs to 13 residues. Per the germline V gene, CDR1 is MNHNS and CDR2 is SASEGT.

The chain couples TRBV11-3 to TRBJ2-5, with D unclear. Germline values: CDR1 SGHNT, CDR2 YENEEA. V shed 5 bases and J shed 0 bases, with 7 bases lying between them. CDR3 length: 13 residues. The CDR3 region is CASSKTYQETQYF. The CDR3, as DNA: TGTGCCAGCAGCAAGACATACCAAGAGACCCAGTACTTC.

The chain links TRBV6-5 to TRBJ1-2; D is possibly TRBD1 (5 bases). Trimming shortened V by 2 bases and J by 4 bases, and 8 bases separated the two germline ends. This CDR3 spans 13 amino acids. The germline CDR1 and CDR2 sequences are MNHEY and SVGAGI. CDR3 nucleotide sequence: TGTGCCAGCAGTTACGGCGGGGGCTATGGCTACACCTTC. It translates to CASSYGGGYGYTF.

The chain joins TRBV27 to TRBJ1-5; D remains unclear. V was cut by 2 bases and J by 6 bases, with 14 bases left in between. This CDR3 region has 15 residues. The V gene's germline CDR1 is MNHEY and CDR2 SMNVEV (reference sequence). CDR3 bases: TGTGCCAGCAGTTTAAATTCGCCGGAGGCTCAGCCCCAGCATTTT. Encoded protein: CASSLNSPEAQPQHF.